This T cell receptor (beta chain) was recorded in a study of shared clonotypes between healthy human individuals. Division of CD4+ cells produced a CD45RA+ naive subset and a CD45RA-negative memory subset. This clone was detected only once. The sample has other DNA sequences that encode this CDR3 too. When replicate PCRs were run on sorted subsets, they used 150 to 250 ng DNA, some 29,000 T cell genomes. Sequencing used immunoSEQ multiplex PCR; TCRdb keeps in-frame clones, though not all of them. There are roughly 1,500,000 clones in the sample; about 98% occur only once, and less than 0.55% lies in the top ten. The sample comprised naive CD4+ T cells sorted from blood. Subset given: CD45RA+ positively selected. This receptor was identified in a man under 40 in good health.

CDR3 loop: CASSPGTDYGYTF. In nucleotides, the CDR3 is TGTGCCAGCAGCCCAGGGACAGACTATGGCTACACCTTC. This rearrangement joins TRBV7-8 to TRBJ1-2; 7 positions agree with TRBD1. With 5 bases clipped from V and 3 bases from J, the junction kept 3 bases outside the gene matches. Germline CDR1 SGHVS, CDR2 FQNEAQ. The CDR3 consists of 13 residues.